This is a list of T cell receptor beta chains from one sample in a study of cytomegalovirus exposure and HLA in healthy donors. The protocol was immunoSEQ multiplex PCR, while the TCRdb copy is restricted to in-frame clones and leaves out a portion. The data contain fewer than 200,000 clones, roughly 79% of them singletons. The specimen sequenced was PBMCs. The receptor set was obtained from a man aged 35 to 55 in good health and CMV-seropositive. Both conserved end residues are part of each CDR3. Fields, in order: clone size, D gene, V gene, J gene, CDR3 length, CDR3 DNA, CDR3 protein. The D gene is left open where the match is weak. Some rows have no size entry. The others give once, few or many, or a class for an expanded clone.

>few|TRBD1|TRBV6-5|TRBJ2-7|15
TGTGCCAGCAGTTACAGGGACAGGGGGTTTTACGAGCAGTACTTC
CASSYRDRGFYEQYF
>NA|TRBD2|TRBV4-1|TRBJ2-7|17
TGCGCCAGCAGCCAAGATTTAAGGACTAGCGGGATGGGTAGTCCGTACTTC
CASSQDLRTSGMGSPYF
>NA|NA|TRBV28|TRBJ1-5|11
TGTGCCAGCAGTCTCAATCAGCCCCAGCATTTT
CASSLNQPQHF
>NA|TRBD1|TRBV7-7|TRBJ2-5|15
TGTGCCAGCAGCTTGGGACAGGGGGCGATGGAGACCCAGTACTTC
CASSLGQGAMETQYF
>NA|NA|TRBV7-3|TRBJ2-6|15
TGTGCCAGCAGCTTCGGACTTTCTGGGGCCAACGTCCTGACTTTC
CASSFGLSGANVLTF
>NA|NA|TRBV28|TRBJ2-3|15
TGTGCCAGCAGTTTAGGGGGGCAGGGGGGAGATACGCAGTATTTT
CASSLGGQGGDTQYF
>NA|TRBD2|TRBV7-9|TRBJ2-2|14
TGTGCCAGCACGACTAGCGGGAGCACCGGGGAGCTGTTTTTT
CASTTSGSTGELFF
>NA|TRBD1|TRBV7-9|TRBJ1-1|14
TGTGCCAGCAGCCGATACCAGGGGGCTGCTGAAGCTTTCTTT
CASSRYQGAAEAFF
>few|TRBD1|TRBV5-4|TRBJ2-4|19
TGTGCCAGCAGCTTGTTCCGGACAGGGGGCGCTTTGGGCAAAAACAGTCAGTACTTC
CASSLFRTGGALGKNSQYF
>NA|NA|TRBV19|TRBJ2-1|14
TGTGCCAGTAGTCTAGGTTGGAGGGCCGATGAGCAGTTCTTC
CASSLGWRADEQFF
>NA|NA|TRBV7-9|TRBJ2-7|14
TGTGCCAGCAGCTTCGACGGAGGTCCCTACGAGCAGTACTTC
CASSFDGGPYEQYF
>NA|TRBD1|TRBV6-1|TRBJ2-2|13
TGTGCCACCACACGACAGGGTGGGGGGGAGCTGTTTTTT
CATTRQGGGELFF
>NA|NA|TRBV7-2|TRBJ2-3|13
TGTGCCAGCAGCTCCTCTCGGGCAGATACGCAGTATTTT
CASSSSRADTQYF
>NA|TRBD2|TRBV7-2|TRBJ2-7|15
TGTGCCAGCAGCTTAGGGGCGGGAGGCCACTACGAGCAGTACTTC
CASSLGAGGHYEQYF
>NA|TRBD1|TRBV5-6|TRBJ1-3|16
TGTGCCAGCAGCTTGGACAGGGGGCTTTCTGGAAACACCATATATTTT
CASSLDRGLSGNTIYF
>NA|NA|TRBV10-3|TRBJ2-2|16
TGTGCCATCAGTGAGTCGGTGACTCGGGACACCGGGGAGCTGTTTTTT
CAISESVTRDTGELFF
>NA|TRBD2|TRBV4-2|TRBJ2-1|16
TGTGCCAGCAGCCCCACAACTAGCGGGACTTACAATGAGCAGTTCTTC
CASSPTTSGTYNEQFF
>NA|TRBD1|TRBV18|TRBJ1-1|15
TGTGCCAGCTCACCACCACAGGGGCTGAACACTGAAGCTTTCTTT
CASSPPQGLNTEAFF
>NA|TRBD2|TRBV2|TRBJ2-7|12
TGTGCCAGCAACCTAGCGGGAGACGAGCAGTACTTC
CASNLAGDEQYF
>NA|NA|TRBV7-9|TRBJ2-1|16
TGTGCCAGCACCTCGACTCGTTCTAGCTCCTACAATGAGCAGTTCTTC
CASTSTRSSSYNEQFF
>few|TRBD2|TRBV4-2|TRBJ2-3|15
TGTGCCAGCAGCCTCGCCGGGACTAGCAGAGATACGCAGTATTTT
CASSLAGTSRDTQYF
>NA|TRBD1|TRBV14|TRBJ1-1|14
TGTGCCAGCAGCCACCTGGGACAGGCTTCCATTGCTTTCTTT
CASSHLGQASIAFF
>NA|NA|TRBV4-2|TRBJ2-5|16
TGTGCCAGCAGCCCCAAGGGTCCGGGAGCACAAGAGACCCAGTACTTC
CASSPKGPGAQETQYF
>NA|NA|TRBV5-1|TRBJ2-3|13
TGCGCATCGTCGAGCCCCAGCACAGATACGCAGTATTTT
CASSSPSTDTQYF
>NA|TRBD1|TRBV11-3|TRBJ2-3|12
TGTGCCAGCAGCTTAGAAGGGGGCCCGCAGTATTTT
CASSLEGGPQYF
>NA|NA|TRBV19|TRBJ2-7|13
TGTGCCGTCGGGGACTGGAGCTCCTACGAGCAGTACTTC
CAVGDWSSYEQYF
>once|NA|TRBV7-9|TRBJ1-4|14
TGTGCCAGCAGCCCCCGGACAGAGAATGAAAAACTGTTTTTT
CASSPRTENEKLFF
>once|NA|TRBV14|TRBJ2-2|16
TGTGCCAGCAGCCAGCTTGAGTCCCGGAACACCGGGGAGCTGTTTTTT
CASSQLESRNTGELFF
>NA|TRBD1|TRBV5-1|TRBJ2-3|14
TGTGCCAGCAGCTCGACAGGGGTACCAGATACGCAGTATTTT
CASSSTGVPDTQYF
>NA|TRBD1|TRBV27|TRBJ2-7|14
TGTGCCAGCAGACTACAGGGGGATCTCTACGAGCAGTACTTC
CASRLQGDLYEQYF
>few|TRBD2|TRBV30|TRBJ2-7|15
TGTGCCTGGAGTGTAGTCGCTAGCGGGATCGACGAGCAGTACTTC
CAWSVVASGIDEQYF
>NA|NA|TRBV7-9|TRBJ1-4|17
TGTGCCAGCAGCTTAGTTGGGGGGTGGGCAACTAATGAAAAACTGTTTTTT
CASSLVGGWATNEKLFF
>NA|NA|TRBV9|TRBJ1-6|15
TGTGCCAGCACCCCCGCTCCAGGGGACAATTCACCCCTCCACTTT
CASTPAPGDNSPLHF
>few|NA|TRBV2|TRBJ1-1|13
TGTGCCAGCAGAAACAGGGATAACACTGAAGCTTTCTTT
CASRNRDNTEAFF
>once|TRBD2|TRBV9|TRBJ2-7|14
TGTGCCAGCAGCCCGGGGACTAGTTGGTACGAGCAGTACTTC
CASSPGTSWYEQYF
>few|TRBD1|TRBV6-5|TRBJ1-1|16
TGTGCCAGCAGTTCCCCGTACAGGGGACCGAGCACTGAAGCTTTCTTT
CASSSPYRGPSTEAFF
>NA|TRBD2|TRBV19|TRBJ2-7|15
TGTGCCAGTAAGACGGGAGGAGCCGGGATCTACGAGCAGTACTTC
CASKTGGAGIYEQYF
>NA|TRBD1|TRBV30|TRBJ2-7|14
TGTGCCTGGAGTGGAGACAGGGTGAGGTACGAGCAGTACTTC
CAWSGDRVRYEQYF
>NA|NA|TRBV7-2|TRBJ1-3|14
TGTGCCAGCAGACCTATTAACTCTGGAAACACCATATATTTT
CASRPINSGNTIYF
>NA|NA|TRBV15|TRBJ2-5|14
TGTGCCACCAGCAGAGACGGGACACTAGGGACCCAGTACTTC
CATSRDGTLGTQYF